This TCR beta chain derives from a study of T cell changes during pregnancy in multiple sclerosis. The table came from immunoSEQ multiplex PCR; TCRdb's copy has only in-frame clones and leaves some out. The sample lists about 13,000 clones, about 88% occurring once. The V end was cut by 5 bases, the J end by 1 base, with 15 bases between. The CDR3 is made up of 15 amino acids. Germline CDR1 PRHDT, CDR2 FYEKMQ (reference sequence). The clonotype originates from a female donor with multiple sclerosis, enrolled in a pregnancy study. Material: CD8+ T cells from peripheral blood mononuclear cells, obtained in the first trimester of pregnancy. The rearrangement uses TRBV13 and TRBJ2-7; the D gene is possibly TRBD1 (5 bases). Written as DNA, the CDR3 is TGTGCCAGCAGCCCAGGGCCGGGCGAGTCCTACGAGCAGTACTTC. It yields the protein CASSPGPGESYEQYF.